What follows is one TCR beta chain and its context. The table lists this clone with a few counts. Which antigen it targets is not known. Per-base quality was not reported, and no clone a single base away is much larger than it. The sample comes from a study of blood T cell repertoires in COVID-19 (TCRdb year 2020). About the study as a whole: Collaborator samples came from the United States, Italy and Spain and covered acute and convalescent phases of COVID-19. The dataset comprised deeply sampled blood TCRbeta repertoires from subjects exposed to, actively infected with, or recovered from COVID-19. Where HLA class I and class II types were available, the types were taken from metadata supplied by the sample provider, not from assay-based typing. The repertoires were released in a freely available public database meant as a resource for research on the immune response to SARS-CoV-2. Nearly every sample came with metadata listing a de-identified subject ID, COVID-19 status, age in years and sex. The material from the prospective study consisted of cDNA or gDNA derived from T cells, B-cell-depleted T cells, or PBMCs. Samples were obtained from the ongoing ImmuneRACE study (first 160 participants) and from over a thousand subjects provided by 6 global collaborators. Overall results and qualifications from the work: How much clinical and demographic metadata was included differed by source and by participant, and the metadata was provided uncurated.

TCRbeta CDR3 regions were amplified from genomic DNA by means of the immunoSEQ Assay, a bias-controlled multiplex PCR. The original pipeline was this. The number of nucleated cells in each sample was estimated by amplification of reference gene primers within the assay. Sequence reads were collapsed and filtered to measure the absolute abundance of every unique TCRbeta CDR3 rearrangement. For each sample, productive Simpson clonality was calculated by taking the square root of Simpson's diversity index across productive rearrangements. Here the immuneACCESS table is served through TCRdb, limited to in-frame sequences with V and J called. Missing clones are a known gap in these copies; in checked studies unresolved V genes cover under half, and the rest lacks a known reason. Clone size and V and J calls were adopted from that table, with D and trimming inferred from the DNA. The sample table shows about 260,000 clones, and approximately 82% are seen once. 1.5% to 2% of the sample comes from the top ten.

V is pared back by 3 bases and J by 1 base, with 10 bases lying between the germline termini. The CDR3 measures 15 amino acids from cysteine to phenylalanine. Just the 45-base CDR3 DNA is kept, in frame starting at base 1. CDR1 SEHNR and CDR2 FQNEAQ are derived from the germline V gene (reference sequence). Each collaborating institution followed its own protocols to collect whole blood in K2EDTA tubes. For TCRbeta analysis, collaborator samples were shipped as frozen whole blood, as isolated PBMCs, or as DNA extracted from either sample type. The receptor was isolated from an elderly woman with acute or convalescent COVID-19. This sequence uses TRBV7-9 and TRBJ1-3; the D region possibly corresponds to TRBD1 (5 bases align). Sequencing used peripheral blood. DNA sequence: TGTGCCAGCAGCTTCGCCGCAGGGTCTGGAAACACCATATATTTT. Translated, it gives CASSFAAGSGNTIYF. The CDR3, completed at both ends by the reference TRBV7-9 and TRBJ1-3 genes, gives the full variable domain DTGVSQNPRHKITKRGQNVTFRCDPISEHNRLYWYRQTLGQGPEFLTYFQNEAQLEKSRLLSDRFSAERPKGSFSTLEIQRTEQGDSAMYLCASSFAAGSGNTIYFGEGSWLTVV.